The entry below gives a single T cell receptor beta chain sequence along with its context. Its specificity is unknown. One entry per CDR3 protein results from TCRdb running MiXCR on the 5' RACE reads. Seen here are 150,000 to 200,000 distinct CDR3 sequences, roughly 17% observed once, and the top ten hold approximately 2%. This entry comes from a study of T-cell memory formation after mild COVID-19. For the study at large: The TCR clusters were mostly specific to one donor. General study findings and limits: Clones shrinking from day 15 to 85 showed even CD4/CD8 mixes; later expanders tilted CD4+. Researchers could not confirm that second-wave clones peaking on day 37 targeted SARS-CoV-2.

The CDR3 runs to 16 residues. Trimming cost V 1 base and J 0 bases, with 11 bases left between them. The receptor comes from an adult woman who had mild COVID-19 (a few samples of this study predate the infection). Cell type and time point are not known. What was sequenced was PBMCs or a T cell subset sorted from them (not recorded which). The V gene is TRBV12-3 or TRBV12-4, the J gene TRBJ2-3, with D possibly called TRBD1 or TRBD2 (6 bases each). Written as DNA, the CDR3 is TGTGCCAGCAGTTTAGGGAGGGGGGCCAGCACAGATACGCAGTATTTT. It is translated as CASSLGRGASTDTQYF.